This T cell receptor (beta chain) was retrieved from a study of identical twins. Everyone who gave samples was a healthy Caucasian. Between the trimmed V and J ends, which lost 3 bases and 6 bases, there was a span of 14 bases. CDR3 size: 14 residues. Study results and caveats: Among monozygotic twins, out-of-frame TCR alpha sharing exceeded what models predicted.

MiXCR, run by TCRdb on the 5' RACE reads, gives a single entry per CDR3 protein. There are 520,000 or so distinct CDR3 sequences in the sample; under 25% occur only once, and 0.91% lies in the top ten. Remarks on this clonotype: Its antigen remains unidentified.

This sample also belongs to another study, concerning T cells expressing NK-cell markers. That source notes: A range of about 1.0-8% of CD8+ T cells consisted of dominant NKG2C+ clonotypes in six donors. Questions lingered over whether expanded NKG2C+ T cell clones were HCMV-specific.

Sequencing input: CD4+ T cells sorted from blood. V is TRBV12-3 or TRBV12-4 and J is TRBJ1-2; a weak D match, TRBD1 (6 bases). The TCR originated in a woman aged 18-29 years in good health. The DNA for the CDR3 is TGTGCCAGCAGTTTTAGGCAGGGGTTGGATGGCTACACCTTC. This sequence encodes CASSFRQGLDGYTF.